This T cell receptor beta chain was recovered during a study of patients and donors after allogeneic stem cell transplantation. Each CDR3 protein gets one entry after TCRdb re-called the RT-PCR reads with MiXCR. This sample has roughly 940,000 distinct CDR3 sequences; more than 15% occur once, and the top ten carry around 5.5%. The receptor comes from a human donor who was either an allogeneic HSCT recipient or a stem cell or donor lymphocyte infusion donor (not recorded which). It is not recorded whose cells these are; they may come from a transplant donor. The sample was blood, either unsorted or a sorted T cell fraction (not recorded which).

The CDR3 DNA sequence: TGCGCCAGCAGCACAGACAGGGGAACGGGGGATGAAAAACTGTTTTTT. Translated, it gives CASSTDRGTGDEKLFF. The chain joins TRBV5-1 to TRBJ1-4, with 8 bases matching TRBD1. The CDR3 is 16 amino acids. The V gene end was trimmed by 4 bases and the J gene end by 6 bases; junction bases not matched to a gene: 11. Germline V CDR1 and CDR2: SGHRS, YFSETQ. Drawing the rest from reference TRBV5-1 and TRBJ1-4, the complete variable domain is KAGVTQTPRYLIKTRGQQVTLSCSPISGHRSVSWYQQTPGQGLQFLFEYFSETQRNKGNFPGRFSGRQFSNSRSEMNVSTLELGDSALYLCASSTDRGTGDEKLFFGSGTQLSVL.